This section outlines one T cell receptor (beta chain) sequence together with its context. Clones were sequenced by immunoSEQ multiplex PCR, and TCRdb holds only the in-frame ones, with some missing. The sample carries more than 95,000 clones, more than 75% recorded once. The sample originates from a study of T cell clones after liver transplantation. Study-wide background: Samples came from ITN030ST, which attempted immunosuppression withdrawal within 2 years of liver transplantation.

Germline loops: CDR1 LNHDA, CDR2 SQIVND (reference sequence). Trimming stripped 3 bases from V and 0 bases from J, with 12 bases between. CDR3 length equals 16 residues. The chain has TRBV19 and TRBJ1-3; possibly TRBD1 for D (6 bases). The clonotype was recovered from a human donor who received a liver transplant. Source: CD4+ T cells from blood, taken before liver transplant. This chain's CDR3 is CASSITRTDSGNTIYF. The CDR3 DNA sequence: TGTGCCAGTAGTATCACCCGGACAGACTCTGGAAACACCATATATTTT.